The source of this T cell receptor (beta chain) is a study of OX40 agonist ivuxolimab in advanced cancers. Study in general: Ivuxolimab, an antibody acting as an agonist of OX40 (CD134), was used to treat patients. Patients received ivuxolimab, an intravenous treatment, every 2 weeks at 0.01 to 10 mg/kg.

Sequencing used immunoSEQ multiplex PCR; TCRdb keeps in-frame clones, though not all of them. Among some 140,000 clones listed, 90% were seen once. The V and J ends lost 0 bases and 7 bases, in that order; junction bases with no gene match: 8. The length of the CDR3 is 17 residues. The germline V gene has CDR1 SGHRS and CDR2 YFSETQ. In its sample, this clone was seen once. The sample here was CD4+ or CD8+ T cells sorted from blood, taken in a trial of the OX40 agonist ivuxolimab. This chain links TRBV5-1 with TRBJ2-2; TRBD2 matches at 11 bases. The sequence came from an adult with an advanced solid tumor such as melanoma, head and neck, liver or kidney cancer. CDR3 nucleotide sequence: TGCGCCAGCAGCTTGGCCGGGCTAGCGGGAGGAATCGGGGAGCTGTTTTTT. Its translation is CASSLAGLAGGIGELFF.